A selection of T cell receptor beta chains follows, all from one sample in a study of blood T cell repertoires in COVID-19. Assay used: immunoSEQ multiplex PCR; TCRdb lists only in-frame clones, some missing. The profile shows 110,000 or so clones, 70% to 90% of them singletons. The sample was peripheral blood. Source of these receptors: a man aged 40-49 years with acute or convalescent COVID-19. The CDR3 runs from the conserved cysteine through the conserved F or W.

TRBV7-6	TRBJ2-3	CASSFATSGGTDTQYF
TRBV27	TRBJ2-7	CASSSRDSHYEQYF
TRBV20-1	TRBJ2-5	CSASARGTQYF
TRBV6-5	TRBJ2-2	CASSSSGGAAGELFF
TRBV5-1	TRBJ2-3	CASSLGLAPDTQYF
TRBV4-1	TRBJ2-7	CASSAQDRGAYEQYF
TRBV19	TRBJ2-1	CASSIGYLRLDGYNEQFF
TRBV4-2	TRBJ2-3	CASSAPGGPTPDTQYF
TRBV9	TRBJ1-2	CASSVDSETGGAEGYTF
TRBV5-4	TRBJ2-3	CASSFPLEGDTQYF
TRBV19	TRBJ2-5	CASSSLRQGQETQYF
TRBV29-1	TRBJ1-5	CSVAGSNQPQHF
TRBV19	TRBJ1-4	CASSIGGENEKLFF
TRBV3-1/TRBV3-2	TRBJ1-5	CASSQASYQPQHF
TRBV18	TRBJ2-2	CASSQRTNTGELFF
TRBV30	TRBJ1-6	CACGGGGSPLHF
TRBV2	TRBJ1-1	CASIEGGGTEAFF
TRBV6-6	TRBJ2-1	CASSRGLKERQFF
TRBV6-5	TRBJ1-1	CASRKDRGYGTEAFF
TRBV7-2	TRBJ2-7	CASSQATAYEQYF
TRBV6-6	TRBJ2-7	CASRKDSSYEQYF
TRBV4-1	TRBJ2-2	CASSQGFFSGELFF
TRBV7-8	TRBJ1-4	CASSPGGQLNEKLFF
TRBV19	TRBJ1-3	CASSTQGISGNTIYF
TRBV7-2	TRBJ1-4	CASSLAGVFGKLFF
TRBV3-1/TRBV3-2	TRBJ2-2	CATSDTGELFF
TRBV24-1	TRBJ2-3	CATSALTRDTQYF
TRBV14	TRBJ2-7	CASSHSFTTSGGEQYF
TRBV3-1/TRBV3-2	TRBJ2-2	CASSQTTRELFF
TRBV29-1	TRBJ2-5	CSVLRGGVVETQYF
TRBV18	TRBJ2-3	CASSLTGSTNTDTQYF
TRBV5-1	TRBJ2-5	CASSRDETQYF
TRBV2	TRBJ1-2	CASTEGGRYGYTF
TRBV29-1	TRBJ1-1	CSVSGVGDTEAFF
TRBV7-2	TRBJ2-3	CASSEYTDTQYF
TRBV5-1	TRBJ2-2	CASSLIGLGAPGELFF
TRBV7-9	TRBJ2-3	CASSLLSTDTQYF